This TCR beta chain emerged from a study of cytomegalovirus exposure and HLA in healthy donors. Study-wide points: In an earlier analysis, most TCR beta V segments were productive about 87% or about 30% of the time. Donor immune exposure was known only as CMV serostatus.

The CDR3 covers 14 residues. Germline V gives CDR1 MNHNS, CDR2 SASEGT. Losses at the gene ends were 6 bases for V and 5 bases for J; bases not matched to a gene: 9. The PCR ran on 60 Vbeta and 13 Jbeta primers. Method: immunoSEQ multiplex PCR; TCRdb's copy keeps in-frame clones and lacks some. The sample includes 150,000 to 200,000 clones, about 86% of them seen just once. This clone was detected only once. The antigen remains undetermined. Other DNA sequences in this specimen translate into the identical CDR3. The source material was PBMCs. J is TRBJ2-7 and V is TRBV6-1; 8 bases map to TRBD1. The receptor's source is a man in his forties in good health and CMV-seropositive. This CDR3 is CASSERDRGNEQYF. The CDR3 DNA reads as TGTGCCAGCAGCGAGAGAGACAGGGGAAACGAGCAGTACTTC.